One sample yielded the 25 T cell receptor beta chains listed below, sequenced in a study of cytomegalovirus exposure and HLA in healthy donors. 60 Vbeta and 13 Jbeta primers were used in PCR. Only in-frame clones appear in the TCRdb table, and some are missing; sequencing was by immunoSEQ multiplex PCR. The top ten hold approximately 31% of the sample, which has 95,000 to 150,000 clones, roughly 80% seen once. The sequenced material came from PBMCs. The receptors shown here come from a man in his 60s in good health and CMV-seropositive.

This chain links TRBV7-6 with TRBJ2-1, with D perhaps matching TRBD1 (6 bases). CDR1 is SGHVS, CDR2 FNYEAQ, per germline. The V end was cut by 7 bases, the J end by 9 bases, with 16 bases between. The CDR3 is 13 residues long. CDR3 in amino acids: CASIRTAVGEQFF. CDR3 nucleotide sequence: TGTGCCAGCATCAGGACAGCAGTCGGTGAGCAGTTCTTC.

The rearrangement links TRBV5-1 to TRBJ2-3; tentatively, D is TRBD2 (7 bases). Trimming shortened V by 4 bases and J by 11 bases, and 23 bases separated the two germline ends. The germline CDR1 and CDR2 sequences are SGHRS and YFSETQ. The CDR3 loop spans 15 amino acids. The CDR3 DNA follows: TGCGCCAGCAGCCCGACGAGTCTGGGAGGGGGTGGGCAGTATTTT. Protein sequence: CASSPTSLGGGGQYF.

The chain carries TRBV9 and TRBJ2-5; tentatively, D is TRBD2 (7 bases). This CDR3 has 15 amino acids. Trimming left V 4 bases short and J 5 bases short, with 18 bases between. Germline V gene lookup returns CDR1 SGDLS and CDR2 YYNGEE. The DNA of the CDR3 is TGTGCCAGCAGCACAGAGAGGGGGGGGTGGGAGACCCAGTACTTC. Amino acid sequence: CASSTERGGWETQYF. The full variable domain, in which reference TRBV9 and TRBJ2-5 provide the parts outside the CDR3, is DSGVTQTPKHLITATGQRVTLRCSPRSGDLSVYWYQQSLDQGLQFLIQYYNGEERAKGNILERFSAQQFPDLHSELNLSSLELGDSALYFCASSTERGGWETQYFGPGTRLLVL.

This clone has a handful of counts. The chain links TRBV7-9 to TRBJ1-6; tentatively, D is TRBD1 (5 bases). Trimming cost V 5 bases and J 12 bases, with 20 bases left between them. Germline CDR1 and CDR2: SEHNR and FQNEAQ (reference sequence). The CDR3 sequence is 15 residues long. The CDR3 region has the DNA TGTGCCAGCAGCCTCTCGACGGGGGGTAAGGAACCCCTCCACTTT. It encodes CASSLSTGGKEPLHF.

This clone showed up just once. This rearrangement joins TRBV9 to TRBJ1-1, with TRBD1 matching over 9 bases. Losses at the gene ends were 2 bases for V and 1 base for J; bases not matched to a gene: 3. CDR3 length equals 15 residues. The V gene's germline CDR1 is SGDLS and CDR2 YYNGEE. For the CDR3, the DNA is TGTGCCAGCAGCGTTTACAGGGGGCAGAACACTGAAGCTTTCTTT. Its protein product is CASSVYRGQNTEAFF.

The V gene is TRBV5-6, the J gene TRBJ2-3; 7 bases align to TRBD2. The CDR3 contains 15 residues. Germline values: CDR1 SGHDT, CDR2 YYEEEE. V gave up 0 bases and J gave up 6 bases; unmatched junction bases: 7. The CDR3 reads CASSLDAGAGDTQYF. The CDR3 DNA reads TGTGCCAGCAGCTTGGACGCGGGAGCGGGGGATACGCAGTATTTT.

The chain links TRBV4-2 to TRBJ2-1; 8 bases fit TRBD2. CDR1 and CDR2 from the germline V gene are LGHNA and YNFKEQ. This CDR3 comprises 17 residues. V shed 0 bases, J shed 3 bases, and the junction held 7 bases outside the gene matches. The CDR3 bases are TGTGCCAGCAGCCAAGACTGGACTAGCACAATCTACAATGAGCAGTTCTTC. Protein: CASSQDWTSTIYNEQFF.

The chain employs TRBV9 and TRBJ1-2; D remains ambiguous. This CDR3 has 14 residues. Germline CDR1 and CDR2: SGDLS and YYNGEE. The V end was cut by 3 bases, the J end by 4 bases, with 13 bases between. The CDR3 coding sequence is TGTGCCAGCAGCGGACTACTGGGCACCTATGGCTACACCTTC. Its translation: CASSGLLGTYGYTF.

This sequence joins TRBV4-2 and TRBJ2-7; no reliable D call. V lost 0 bases to trimming and J lost 7 bases, with 13 bases between them. Germline CDR1 is LGHNA and CDR2 is YNFKEQ. The CDR3 is made up of 14 amino acids. The CDR3 loop is CASSQDRQAREQYF. CDR3 nucleotide sequence: TGTGCCAGCAGCCAAGATCGCCAAGCGCGGGAGCAGTACTTC.

This chain uses TRBV5-1 with TRBJ2-5, with 8 bases that match TRBD2. V dropped 4 bases and J dropped 4; count of bases not matched to a gene: 12. The CDR3 extends over 16 amino acids. Germline V gives CDR1 SGHRS, CDR2 YFSETQ. The CDR3 nucleotides are TGCGCCAGCAGCCGCGACGGGCGGGGGGAAAGAGAGACCCAGTACTTC. Protein sequence: CASSRDGRGERETQYF. Full variable domain (missing parts from reference TRBV5-1 and TRBJ2-5): KAGVTQTPRYLIKTRGQQVTLSCSPISGHRSVSWYQQTPGQGLQFLFEYFSETQRNKGNFPGRFSGRQFSNSRSEMNVSTLELGDSALYLCASSRDGRGERETQYFGPGTRLLVL.

Here the CDR3 reads CATSRNRGSSYEQYF. In nucleotides, the CDR3 is TGTGCCACCAGCAGGAACAGGGGGAGCTCCTACGAGCAGTACTTC. This chain links TRBV15 with TRBJ2-7; 8 nucleotides match TRBD1. This CDR3 spans 15 amino acids. V gave up 3 bases and J gave up 0 bases; unmatched junction bases: 4. Germline V gives CDR1 LNHNV, CDR2 YYDKDF (reference sequence).

This CDR3 reads CASSQDAGTTSTDTQYF. The CDR3 coding sequence is TGTGCCAGCAGCCAAGATGCGGGAACAACTAGCACAGATACGCAGTATTTT. The chain recombines TRBV4-2 with TRBJ2-3; D may be TRBD2 (6 bases). Trimming removed 0 bases at V and 0 bases at J, with 13 bases between. This CDR3 has 17 amino acids. The germline gives CDR1 LGHNA, CDR2 YNFKEQ.

This clone was seen a handful of times. The chain carries TRBV27 and TRBJ1-1; TRBD1 agrees at 8 bases. This CDR3 is 15 amino acids long. With V trimmed by 4 bases and J by 2 bases, 6 bases remained unmatched. Germline V gene sequence: CDR1 MNHEY, CDR2 SMNVEV (reference sequence). The CDR3 DNA sequence: TGTGCCAGCAGTTGGAAACAGGGGGTTAACACTGAAGCTTTCTTT. It is translated as CASSWKQGVNTEAFF.

This chain joins TRBV6-1 and TRBJ2-1, with D perhaps matching TRBD2 (5 bases). Germline values: CDR1 MNHNS, CDR2 SASEGT. This CDR3 is 11 amino acids long. Trimming took off 5 bases at V and 13 bases at J, with 12 bases between the two ends. CDR3 sequence: CASSRTVFQFF. DNA for the CDR3: TGTGCCAGCAGTAGGACTGTGTTTCAGTTCTTC.

The V call is TRBV9, the J call TRBJ1-2; D remains ambiguous. Trimming pared 4 bases from V and 7 bases from J, leaving 11 bases between. This CDR3 is built from 12 residues. Germline-derived CDR1 and CDR2 are SGDLS and YYNGEE. The CDR3 sequence: CASSQVEGGYTF. The CDR3, as DNA: TGTGCCAGCAGCCAAGTTGAGGGTGGCTACACCTTC.

The rearrangement uses TRBV12-5 and TRBJ2-5, with 7 bases identical to TRBD2. CDR3 length: 14 amino acids. Germline CDR1 is LGHNT and CDR2 is FRNRAP. The V and J ends lost 6 bases and 5 bases, in that order; junction bases with no gene match: 9. The chain's CDR3 is CASGGEGWVETQYF. CDR3 nucleotide sequence: TGTGCTAGTGGGGGGGAGGGGTGGGTTGAGACCCAGTACTTC.

CDR3 loop: CASSLASDRATYEQYF. Here the CDR3 DNA reads TGCGCCAGCAGCTTGGCCAGTGACAGGGCGACCTACGAGCAGTACTTC. The rearrangement uses TRBV5-1 and TRBJ2-7, with 7 bases aligning to TRBD1. Germline CDR1 SGHRS, CDR2 YFSETQ. The CDR3 consists of 16 residues. V lost 0 bases to trimming and J lost 2 bases; unmatched junction nucleotides: 8.

This sequence joins TRBV6-5 and TRBJ2-1; 7 bases fit TRBD2. The CDR3 totals 12 residues. V lost 11 bases and J lost 12; bases outside the gene matches: 13. CDR1 is MNHEY and CDR2 is SVGAGI in the germline V gene. The CDR3 loop reads CAVRGGRLGQFF. CDR3 coding DNA: TGTGCCGTGCGAGGCGGGAGACTCGGGCAGTTCTTC.

This chain joins TRBV6-5 and TRBJ2-5; TRBD1 matches at 8 bases. Germline V gene data show CDR1 as MNHEY and CDR2 as SVGAGI. CDR3 length: 16 amino acids. The ends lost 0 bases at V and 1 base at J; junction bases unmatched: 4. CDR3 protein: CASSYSFTGGQETQYF. Written as DNA, the CDR3 is TGTGCCAGCAGTTACTCATTCACAGGGGGCCAAGAGACCCAGTACTTC.

The V call is TRBV15, the J call TRBJ2-3, with TRBD1 matching over 7 bases. The CDR3 length is 15 residues. Germline CDR1 reads LNHNV; CDR2 reads YYDKDF (reference sequence). The V and J ends lost 5 bases and 4 bases, in that order; junction bases with no gene match: 9. The DNA for the CDR3 is TGTGCCACCAGCCCAAGAACCGGGACAGCAGATACGCAGTATTTT. Translated: CATSPRTGTADTQYF.

In its sample, this clone was seen a few times. The V call is TRBV7-9, the J call TRBJ2-3; TRBD2 aligns across 7 bases. Germline V lookup: CDR1 SEHNR, CDR2 FQNEAQ (reference sequence). V shed 6 bases and J 2 bases; nucleotides not matched to a gene: 8. The CDR3 spans 15 residues. Here the CDR3 reads CASRTGTTNTDTQYF. Here the CDR3 DNA reads TGTGCCAGCAGAACCGGGACTACCAACACAGATACGCAGTATTTT.

The chain combines TRBV9 with TRBJ1-1, with 7 bases that match TRBD1. Germline CDR1 and CDR2: SGDLS and YYNGEE. The V gene end was trimmed by 4 bases and the J gene end by 4 bases; junction bases not matched to a gene: 16. The CDR3 loop spans 17 amino acids. CDR3 DNA sequence: TGTGCCAGCAGCCCCGGGACAGCACTCCGGGGGGGCACTGAAGCTTTCTTT. Its translation: CASSPGTALRGGTEAFF.

This clone has only a few counts. The rearrangement joins TRBV9 to TRBJ2-1; D perhaps matches TRBD2 (5 bases). V was cut by 4 bases and J by 6 bases, with 17 bases left in between. The germline gives CDR1 SGDLS, CDR2 YYNGEE. The CDR3 is 15 residues long. The CDR3 bases are TGTGCCAGCAGCACCAGCGGCTCGAACTTCAATGAGCAGTTCTTC. It is translated as CASSTSGSNFNEQFF.

V and J are TRBV10-2 and TRBJ1-5; TRBD1 matches at 11 bases. Germline V lookup: CDR1 WSHSY, CDR2 SAAADI. V gave up 8 bases and J gave up 0 bases; unmatched junction bases: 18. The CDR3 runs 20 residues. CDR3 protein: CASVLCRTGGTLYSNQPQHF. The CDR3 DNA reads as TGCGCCAGCGTGCTCTGCAGGACAGGGGGCACCCTCTATAGCAATCAGCCCCAGCATTTT.

This clone appeared once. This chain joins TRBV5-1 and TRBJ2-5; 10 bases align to TRBD1. V trimming: 4 bases; J trimming: 11 bases; junction bases outside the gene matches: 17. The germline gives CDR1 SGHRS, CDR2 YFSETQ. The CDR3 is made up of 16 amino acids. In nucleotides, the CDR3 is TGCGCCAGCAGCGGTAACCTGGGACAGGGGTTAAGGGAGCAGTACTTC. Amino acid sequence: CASSGNLGQGLREQYF.